These T cell receptor beta chains were read from a single sample in a study of blood T cells in healthy people across ages. TCRdb ran MiXCR on the 5' RACE reads and lists one entry per CDR3 protein. The table has under 2 million distinct CDR3 sequences, 30% to 35% seen once. The sample consisted of blood. The receptors derive from a woman younger than 45 in good health. Both conserved end residues are part of each CDR3. A D gene is named only where the DNA matches it firmly. Size is omitted from some rows. Given values are once, few, many or a class for expanded clones.

>TRBJ2-5|TRBD1|TRBV4-2|NA
TGTGCCAGCAGCCACCTCACGGGACAGGGGAGAGAGGCCCAGTACTTC
CASSHLTGQGREAQYF
>TRBJ2-4|TRBD2|TRBV29-1|few
TGCAGCGTTGTTGGGCGGGAGGCTTCTCAAGCCAAAAACATTCAGTACTTC
CSVVGREASQAKNIQYF
>TRBJ1-2|NA|TRBV5-1|NA
TGCGCCAGCAGCTTACACCAAATTTATGGCTACACCTTC
CASSLHQIYGYTF
>TRBJ2-5|NA|TRBV6-5|NA
TGTGCCAGCAGTCACAGCCGGACACAAGAGACCCAGTACTTC
CASSHSRTQETQYF
>TRBJ2-1|NA|TRBV7-3|few
TGTGCCAGCAGCTCGACTCATAGCTCCTACAATGAGCAGTTCTTC
CASSSTHSSYNEQFF
>TRBJ2-3|TRBD2|TRBV7-2|few
TGTGCCAGCAGCTACCCATTAGCGGGAGGGAGGACAGATACGCAGTATTTT
CASSYPLAGGRTDTQYF
>TRBJ2-7|TRBD2|TRBV4-2|NA
TGTGCCAGCAGCCAAACCGGGACTAGCGGCACCCAAGAGGCCCAGTACTTC
CASSQTGTSGTQEAQYF
>TRBJ2-7|NA|TRBV4-2|NA
TGTGCCAACAGTTTCGGGACTTCTCAGAGCGAGCAGTACTTC
CANSFGTSQSEQYF
>TRBJ2-7|TRBD2|TRBV6-2/TRBV6-3|few
TGTGCCAGCAGTTACCGAAAGCCCGTAGCGGGCTACGAGCAGTACTTC
CASSYRKPVAGYEQYF
>TRBJ2-1|TRBD2|TRBV4-1|NA
TGCGCCAGCAGCCCGTGGTCGGGCGGGGGACTCAATGAGCAGTTCTTC
CASSPWSGGGLNEQFF
>TRBJ2-7|NA|TRBV9|few
TGTGCCAGCAGCGTAGCCCCCGGGGGGCGGGGGTTCACCTACGAGCAGTACTTC
CASSVAPGGRGFTYEQYF
>TRBJ1-1|TRBD1|TRBV5-5|few
TGTGCCAGCAGCTCAAAGACAGGGCTCCCTGAAGCTTTCTTT
CASSSKTGLPEAFF
>TRBJ2-7|TRBD1|TRBV11-1|few
TGTGCCAGCAGCTTAGGCCAGAGGGGGCTTATCTACGAGCAGTACTTC
CASSLGQRGLIYEQYF
>TRBJ1-4|NA|TRBV20-1|few
TGCAGTGCTAGATCAGGGAACCCTAATGAAAAACTGTTTTTT
CSARSGNPNEKLFF
>TRBJ1-1|NA|TRBV6-5|NA
TGTGCCAGCAGTTATAGTGAGGAGATGAACACTGAAGCTTTCTTT
CASSYSEEMNTEAFF
>TRBJ2-7|NA|TRBV20-1|NA
TGCAGTGCTAGAGATGGAAGCGTGCCGACCTACGAGCAGTACTTC
CSARDGSVPTYEQYF
>TRBJ2-5|NA|TRBV5-1|few
TGCGCCAGCAGCTTGGGACCCCGGGACATGCAAGAGACCCAGTACTTC
CASSLGPRDMQETQYF
>TRBJ2-1|NA|TRBV6-5|few
TGTGCCAGCAGCCGCTCAGGGAAAAATGAGCAGTTCTTC
CASSRSGKNEQFF
>TRBJ2-3|TRBD2|TRBV28|NA
TGTGCCAGCCAAGCGGGAGTGACACCGTTCGGGTATACGCAGTATTTT
CASQAGVTPFGYTQYF
>TRBJ2-7|TRBD2|TRBV20-1|NA
TGCAGTGCTAGGACAGTTAGCGGGAGGGCTGACGAGCAGTACTTC
CSARTVSGRADEQYF
>TRBJ1-5|NA|TRBV2|few
TGTGCCAGCAGTGAAGACAGTACACTGAGGGGGCCCCAGCATTTT
CASSEDSTLRGPQHF
>TRBJ2-3|TRBD1|TRBV29-1|NA
TGCAGCGCCCGCCCACAGGGGGCCTACACAGATACGCAGTATTTT
CSARPQGAYTDTQYF
>TRBJ2-3|NA|TRBV29-1|many
TGCAGCGTTGGGTCCGGTTTCACAGATACGCAGTATTTT
CSVGSGFTDTQYF
>TRBJ2-7|NA|TRBV12-3/TRBV12-4|few
TGTGCCAGCAGTCCATCCCCCGGGACCGCTAGCTCCTACGAGCAGTACTTC
CASSPSPGTASSYEQYF
>TRBJ1-1|TRBD1|TRBV18|once
TGTGCCAGCTCGCCCGGGACAGGGGGCTTGACTGAAGCTTTCTTT
CASSPGTGGLTEAFF
>TRBJ2-1|TRBD1|TRBV7-8|NA
TGTGCCAGCAGCCCAGGGACAGGGGGCGGAGGTGAGCAGTTCTTC
CASSPGTGGGGEQFF
>TRBJ2-7|TRBD2|TRBV5-6|NA
TGTGCCAGCAGCTCGGGACTAGCGGGGGGCCTTTCCTACGAGCAGTACTTC
CASSSGLAGGLSYEQYF
>TRBJ2-5|NA|TRBV6-5|NA
TGTGCCAGCAGTTACTCTAGGGGGGCCGAAGAGACCCAGTACTTC
CASSYSRGAEETQYF
>TRBJ1-4|NA|TRBV12-3/TRBV12-4|NA
TGTGCCAGCAGTTCCCCAACGGGGAAACGGTTTTTT
CASSSPTGKRFF
>TRBJ1-1|TRBD1|TRBV9|NA
TGTGCCAGCAGCGTACAGGGGGCGAACACTGAAGCTTTCTTT
CASSVQGANTEAFF
>TRBJ1-2|NA|TRBV5-6|NA
TGTGCCAGCAGCTTGGGCACATCAGGGAGCTATGGCTACACCTTC
CASSLGTSGSYGYTF
>TRBJ2-1|TRBD2|TRBV7-8|few
TGTGCCAGCAGCTTAGAGGTAGCGGGAGAGTACAATGAGCAGTTCTTC
CASSLEVAGEYNEQFF
>TRBJ2-3|NA|TRBV4-1|few
TGCGCCAGCAGCCAAGACAGCCGCACAGATACGCAGTATTTT
CASSQDSRTDTQYF
>TRBJ2-2|TRBD1|TRBV5-1|NA
TGCGCCAGCAGCTTACCACAGGGGGCGTCCGGGGAGCTGTTTTTT
CASSLPQGASGELFF
>TRBJ2-1|NA|TRBV20-1|NA
TGCAGTTTCGGGGGCGGGGGCTACAATGAGCAGTTCTTC
CSFGGGGYNEQFF
>TRBJ2-1|NA|TRBV12-3/TRBV12-4|few
TGTGCCAGCAGTTCCCACAGTAACAATGAGCAGTTCTTC
CASSSHSNNEQFF
>TRBJ2-7|TRBD1|TRBV27|NA
TGTGCCAGCAGTTTATCCTGGACAGGGGCCAAGGGATCTCCCTACGAGCAGTACTTC
CASSLSWTGAKGSPYEQYF
>TRBJ1-5|TRBD1|TRBV24-1|NA
TGTGCCACCAGTGATTCCGGGACAGACAAGGGTCAGCCCCAGCATTTT
CATSDSGTDKGQPQHF
>TRBJ2-3|TRBD2|TRBV12-3/TRBV12-4|NA
TGTGCCAGCAGTCTAGCGTTGGGACTAGCGGAAGAAGATGCGCAGTATTTT
CASSLALGLAEEDAQYF
>TRBJ2-7|TRBD1|TRBV5-1|NA
TGCGCCAGCAGCTGGGCACCGGGACAGGCCTACGAGCAGTACTTC
CASSWAPGQAYEQYF
>TRBJ2-5|NA|TRBV27|NA
TGTGCCAGCAGTTTTGGGGGGGCTGGGACCCAGTACTTC
CASSFGGAGTQYF
>TRBJ2-4|TRBD1|TRBV9|NA
TGTGCCAGCAGCGACTCCGGGACAGAAAACGTTCAGTACTTC
CASSDSGTENVQYF
>TRBJ1-1|NA|TRBV12-3/TRBV12-4|NA
TGTGCCAGCAGTTTAGCCCTCGGGGGCGCAGATACTGAAGCTTTCTTT
CASSLALGGADTEAFF
>TRBJ2-2|NA|TRBV13|NA
TGTGCCAGCAGCTTAGGGTCAGGGCGGTTGTTTTTT
CASSLGSGRLFF
>TRBJ2-1|TRBD1|TRBV7-9|NA
TGTGCCAGCAGCTTGGGACAGGGTAGTAATGAGCAGTTCTTC
CASSLGQGSNEQFF
>TRBJ2-5|TRBD1|TRBV4-2|NA
TGTGCCAGCAGCCGGGTGGACAGGTTGGGCACACAAGAGACCCAGTACTTC
CASSRVDRLGTQETQYF
>TRBJ1-1|TRBD1|TRBV20-1|few
TGCAGTGCTCAGGACAGGCCGGCTGAAGCTTTCTTT
CSAQDRPAEAFF
>TRBJ2-5|NA|TRBV27|few
TGTGCCAGCAGTCGCCTCGGTCACCCAGGGCTAGAGACCCAGTACTTC
CASSRLGHPGLETQYF